This entry describes one T cell receptor (beta chain). Its antigen is not known. The data derive from a study of cytotoxic CD8 clonotypes in ibrutinib-treated CLL. Overall study results and limits: Clonality went higher at ibrutinib response and then dropped back toward baseline at progression.

CDR1 is SQVTM, CDR2 ANQGSEA, per germline. The CDR3 has 13 amino acids. Trimming took 7 bases from V and 5 from J; bases not matched to a gene: 4. The targeted sequencing depth was 1 in 200,000 to 1 in 1 million T cells. The data were produced by immunoSEQ multiplex PCR, yet TCRdb's version contains in-frame clones alone and is incomplete. The sample consists of about 23,000 clones, about 72% of them appearing once. The TCR originated in a human donor with chronic lymphocytic leukemia. The rearrangement links TRBV29-1 to TRBJ2-3; 12 nucleotides line up with TRBD2. Sequences were derived from PBMCs, sampled after 24 months of ibrutinib treatment. DNA for the CDR3: TGCAGCGCGGCGACTAGCGGGGGAGATACGCAGTATTTT. It specifies CSAATSGGDTQYF.